The TCR beta chain under discussion was sequenced for a study of vaccination effects on CD4 cells after COVID-19. Study-level information: Every participant took two doses of the BNT162b2 or mRNA-1273 vaccine. Whole-study findings and limits: Convalescent patients were scarce, and early post-infection timepoints were absent. Common cold coronaviruses were cross-recognized by only 1 of 255 vaccine-induced clones in healthy vaccinees.

As for this clone: Antigen specificity is unknown.

V shed 7 bases and J 1 base; nucleotides not matched to a gene: 4. This CDR3 is built from 13 residues. Germline CDR1 is SQVTM and CDR2 is ANQGSEA. The assay was immunoSEQ multiplex PCR, and TCRdb's table has in-frame clones only and misses some. Of tens of thousands of clones in the sample, around three quarters were seen once. ViraFEST used viral peptide pools to expand antigen-specific CD4+ T cells before sequencing. The culture ran for around nine days, and then CD4+ T cells were isolated. Each vaccine recipient was nucleocapsid antibody negative and had no prior SARS-CoV-2 infection. Cultivation was performed at a few million PBMC per well with around 10 IU/ml IL-2 and roughly 9.9 ug/ml peptides added.

The chain joins TRBV29-1 to TRBJ1-1; 9 nucleotides line up with TRBD1. Specimen: CD4+ T cells from PBMCs cultured with HCoV-NL63 spike peptides, collected before COVID-19 vaccination. The clonotype was recovered from a human donor who received a COVID-19 vaccine. CDR3 sequence (DNA): TGCAGCGGTCGGGGACAGGGGAACACTGAAGCTTTCTTT. Residues: CSGRGQGNTEAFF.